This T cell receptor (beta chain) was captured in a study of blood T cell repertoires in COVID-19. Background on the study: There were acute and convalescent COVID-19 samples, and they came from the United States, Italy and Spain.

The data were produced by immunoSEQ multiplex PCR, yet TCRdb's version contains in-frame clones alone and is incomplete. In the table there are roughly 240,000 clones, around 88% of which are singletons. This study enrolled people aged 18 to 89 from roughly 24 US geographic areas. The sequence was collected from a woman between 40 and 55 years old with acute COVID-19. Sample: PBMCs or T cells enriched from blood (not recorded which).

The CDR3 region is CASSARTGSYEQYF. The CDR3, as DNA: TGTGCCAGCAGCGCTCGGACAGGGAGTTACGAGCAGTACTTC. The V gene is TRBV7-2, the J gene TRBJ2-7; 8 bases fit TRBD1. The CDR3 covers 14 residues. V was clipped by 5 bases and J by 4 bases; unmatched bases: 7. Germline CDR1 is SGHTA and CDR2 is FQGNSA.